Each of the 23 T cell receptor beta chains below was sequenced from the same sample in a study of blood T cell repertoires in COVID-19. The data were produced by immunoSEQ multiplex PCR, yet TCRdb's version contains in-frame clones alone and is incomplete. The table lists roughly 130,000 clones, around nine tenths of them singletons. The material sequenced was peripheral blood. The origin of the receptors is a man aged 55 to 70 with COVID-19, enrolled during active disease.

This chain uses TRBV4-1 with TRBJ2-5; no clear D. There are 11 residues in the CDR3. Germline-derived CDR1 and CDR2 are MGHRA and YSYEKL. V was cut by 5 bases and J by 3 bases, with 4 bases left in between. The CDR3 DNA reads as TGCGCCAGCAGCTCGGAAGAGACCCAGTACTTC. It translates to CASSSEETQYF.

The chain uses TRBV5-1 and TRBJ1-2; D not certain. Trimming removed 0 bases from V and 4 bases from J, with 4 bases in between. Per the germline V gene, CDR1 is SGHRS and CDR2 is YFSETQ. CDR3 length: 12 residues. CDR3 nucleotide sequence: TGCGCCAGCAGCTTGGGCAGCTATGGCTACACCTTC. Protein sequence: CASSLGSYGYTF.

A single count supports this clone. The chain has TRBV28 and TRBJ2-5; TRBD2 matches 11 bases. From germline, CDR1 is MDHEN and CDR2 SYDVKM. The ends lost 2 bases at V and 5 bases at J; junction bases unmatched: 7. CDR3 length: 16 amino acids. CDR3 in DNA: TGTGCCAGCAGTTTAACTAGCGGGGGCACGGGGGAGACCCAGTACTTC. Protein: CASSLTSGGTGETQYF.

The chain combines TRBV19 with TRBJ1-4; TRBD1 agrees at 8 bases. V trimming: 5 bases; J trimming: 8 bases; junction bases outside the gene matches: 10. From germline, CDR1 is LNHDA and CDR2 SQIVND (reference sequence). This CDR3 has 15 residues. CDR3 coding DNA: TGTGCCAGTAGTCCCGGACAGGGTTTAAGGGAAAAACTGTTTTTT. Translation: CASSPGQGLREKLFF.

The chain joins TRBV24-1 to TRBJ2-4; a weak D match, TRBD2 (6 bases). Looked up from germline, CDR1 is KGHDR and CDR2 is SFDVKD. The CDR3 is 15 residues long. Between the trimmed V and J ends, which lost 1 base and 4 bases, there was a span of 10 bases. The CDR3, as DNA: TGTGCCACCAGTGATTTAAGGGACTCAAAAAACATTCAGTACTTC. It translates to CATSDLRDSKNIQYF.

The V gene is TRBV3-1 (or the pseudogene TRBV3-2), the J gene TRBJ2-6; D possibly corresponds to TRBD2 (5 bases). The CDR3 loop spans 16 amino acids. In germline, CDR1 is LGHDT, CDR2 YNNKEL (reference sequence). Trimming stripped 0 bases from V and 2 bases from J, with 8 bases between. The CDR3 here is CASSQDSAAGANVLTF. CDR3 bases: TGTGCCAGCAGCCAAGATTCAGCGGCTGGGGCCAACGTCCTGACTTTC.

The chain joins TRBV19 to TRBJ1-5; the D is unclear. Trimming removed 5 bases at V and 5 bases at J, with 13 bases between. Germline lookup yields CDR1 LNHDA and CDR2 SQIVND (reference sequence). The CDR3 spans 14 residues. Here the CDR3 reads CASSAAGGYQPQHF. In nucleotides, the CDR3 is TGTGCCAGTAGTGCCGCCGGCGGTTATCAGCCCCAGCATTTT.

The chain recombines TRBV28 with TRBJ1-1; 10 nucleotides line up with TRBD1. CDR1 MDHEN and CDR2 SYDVKM come from the germline V gene. The CDR3 runs to 15 residues. V dropped 4 bases and J dropped 3; count of bases not matched to a gene: 5. The CDR3 coding sequence is TGTGCCAGCAGTTCGGACAGGGGGGTACACACTGAAGCTTTCTTT. It codes for CASSSDRGVHTEAFF.

The chain recombines TRBV30 with TRBJ1-2; D is ambiguous. Germline V gene sequence: CDR1 GTSNPN, CDR2 SVGIG (reference sequence). Deletions cut 4 bases from V and 0 bases from J, with 3 bases between. The CDR3 covers 11 residues. DNA of the CDR3: TGTGCCTGGACAGCTAACTATGGCTACACCTTC. Protein sequence: CAWTANYGYTF.

The V and J genes are TRBV7-6 and TRBJ2-1; the match to TRBD1 covers 8 bases. The junction had 8 bases not matched to a gene; V was cut back by 5 bases and J by 2 bases. The CDR3 runs to 16 residues. Germline V gene sequence: CDR1 SGHVS, CDR2 FNYEAQ. CDR3 sequence reads: CASSTRDRNPYNEQFF. The CDR3 nucleotides are TGTGCCAGCAGCACCAGGGACAGGAATCCCTACAATGAGCAGTTCTTC.

J is TRBJ2-2 and V is TRBV13; maybe TRBD2 (6 bases). The CDR3 loop spans 15 amino acids. Trimming took off 3 bases at V and 7 bases at J, with 15 bases between the two ends. Germline assignment: CDR1 PRHDT and CDR2 FYEKMQ (reference sequence). The CDR3 is CASSFGSAGSGELFF. The CDR3 region has the DNA TGTGCCAGCAGCTTTGGGTCGGCGGGGAGCGGGGAGCTGTTTTTT.

The V gene is TRBV6-6, the J gene TRBJ1-1; TRBD1 aligns across 7 bases. Trimming removed 5 bases from V and 4 bases from J; junction bases left unmatched: 10. The CDR3 loop spans 15 amino acids. The germline V gene encodes CDR1 MNHNY and CDR2 SVGAGI (reference sequence). The CDR3 loop is CASSTSQGGSTEAFF. In DNA, the CDR3 is TGTGCCAGCAGTACTTCTCAGGGGGGATCCACTGAAGCTTTCTTT.

The rearrangement uses TRBV3-1 (or the pseudogene TRBV3-2) and TRBJ2-1; TRBD2 might be the D (5 bases). There are 17 residues in the CDR3. Germline V gene sequence: CDR1 LGHDT, CDR2 YNNKEL (reference sequence). The V and J ends lost 5 bases and 5 bases respectively, with 22 bases between them. The CDR3 sequence is CASSALRSRGPHNEQFF. CDR3 sequence (DNA): TGTGCCAGCAGCGCCCTCAGGTCCCGCGGGCCACACAATGAGCAGTTCTTC.

The chain recombines TRBV11-3 with TRBJ2-1; tentative D call: TRBD2 (7 bases). V was trimmed by 5 bases and J by 6 bases, leaving 20 bases between them. The CDR3 loop spans 16 amino acids. Germline V lookup: CDR1 SGHNT, CDR2 YENEEA. The CDR3 bases are TGTGCCAGCAGCCTAGGGGGGGGGAGTGGAGCCAATGAGCAGTTCTTC. Translation gives CASSLGGGSGANEQFF.

This chain uses TRBV23-1 with TRBJ1-5; maybe TRBD1 (6 bases). TRBV23-1 falls under the ORF class, with uncertain function. The V end was cut by 0 bases, the J end by 0 bases, with 12 bases between. The CDR3 has 17 residues. The CDR3 here is CASSQSRQVYSNQPQHF. The CDR3 DNA is TGCGCCAGCAGTCAATCGCGACAGGTATATAGCAATCAGCCCCAGCATTTT.

Remarks on this clone: Other DNA sequences from this sample encode an identical CDR3 as well. V and J are TRBV10-2 and TRBJ1-5; TRBD1 aligns across 8 bases. This CDR3 has 13 residues. From germline, CDR1 is WSHSY and CDR2 SAAADI. V lost 6 bases and J lost 2; bases outside the gene matches: 0. Here the CDR3 DNA reads TGCGCCAGCAGGGACAGGGGCAATCAGCCCCAGCATTTT. Encoded protein: CASRDRGNQPQHF.

The chain couples TRBV5-1 to TRBJ2-1, with 10 bases that match TRBD2. From germline, CDR1 is SGHRS and CDR2 YFSETQ. J lost 2 bases, V lost 1 base, and 3 bases had no gene match. This CDR3 contains 16 residues. CDR3 amino acids: CASSLRTSGTYNEQFF. DNA for the CDR3: TGCGCCAGCAGCTTGCGGACTAGCGGTACCTACAATGAGCAGTTCTTC.

This chain links TRBV11-2 with TRBJ2-2; 7 bases match TRBD1. Trimming removed 7 bases from V and 0 bases from J; junction bases left unmatched: 8. CDR3 length equals 16 residues. Germline values: CDR1 SGHAT, CDR2 FQNNGV. CDR3 sequence: CASIPRGQPNTGELFF. The CDR3 DNA follows: TGTGCCAGCATCCCCAGGGGACAGCCGAACACCGGGGAGCTGTTTTTT.

This chain links TRBV24-1 with TRBJ2-1; 11 bases are shared with TRBD2. Germline trimming cut 4 bases from V and 8 bases from J; bases unmatched to any gene: 6. The CDR3 length is 15 residues. Germline lookup yields CDR1 KGHDR and CDR2 SFDVKD. DNA for the CDR3: TGTGCCACCAGTGAAACTAGCGGGGGTGTTTATGAGCAGTTCTTC. The encoded protein is CATSETSGGVYEQFF.

V gene TRBV5-1 combines with J gene TRBJ2-2, with 8 bases lining up with TRBD2. Per germline, CDR1 SGHRS and CDR2 YFSETQ. This CDR3 has 15 residues. J lost 6 bases, V lost 2 bases, and 6 bases had no gene match. This CDR3 reads CASSFEAGVAGELFF. The CDR3 DNA sequence: TGCGCCAGCAGCTTTGAAGCGGGAGTCGCCGGGGAGCTGTTTTTT.

The chain couples TRBV7-9 to TRBJ2-3; 8 bases are shared with TRBD2. The germline V gene has CDR1 SEHNR and CDR2 FQNEAQ (reference sequence). This CDR3 is 15 amino acids long. V lost 5 bases, J lost 4 bases, and 8 bases stayed unmatched. CDR3 nucleotides: TGTGCCAGCAGCCCGTTGGCTAGCGGGCCAGATACGCAGTATTTT. It encodes CASSPLASGPDTQYF. Based on the CDR3 plus reference TRBV7-9 and TRBJ2-3, the full variable domain is DTGVSQNPRHKITKRGQNVTFRCDPISEHNRLYWYRQTLGQGPEFLTYFQNEAQLEKSRLLSDRFSAERPKGSFSTLEIQRTEQGDSAMYLCASSPLASGPDTQYFGPGTRLTVL.

This clone came up a few times. The V and J genes are TRBV5-6 and TRBJ2-1, with D maybe TRBD2 (6 bases). V lost 0 bases to trimming and J lost 9 bases, with 13 bases between them. Germline V gene data show CDR1 as SGHDT and CDR2 as YYEEEE. CDR3 size: 14 residues. The CDR3 reads CASSLGSYGGEQFF. For the CDR3, the DNA is TGTGCCAGCAGCTTGGGATCCTACGGGGGTGAGCAGTTCTTC.

The rearrangement uses TRBV3-1 (or the pseudogene TRBV3-2) and TRBJ1-5; 8 positions match TRBD1. The CDR3 has 17 residues. The V gene end was trimmed by 0 bases and the J gene end by 3 bases; junction bases not matched to a gene: 7. Looked up from germline, CDR1 is LGHDT and CDR2 is YNNKEL (reference sequence). The CDR3 is CASSQDRTGRINQPQHF. The CDR3 coding sequence is TGTGCCAGCAGCCAAGATAGGACAGGGCGAATCAATCAGCCCCAGCATTTT.